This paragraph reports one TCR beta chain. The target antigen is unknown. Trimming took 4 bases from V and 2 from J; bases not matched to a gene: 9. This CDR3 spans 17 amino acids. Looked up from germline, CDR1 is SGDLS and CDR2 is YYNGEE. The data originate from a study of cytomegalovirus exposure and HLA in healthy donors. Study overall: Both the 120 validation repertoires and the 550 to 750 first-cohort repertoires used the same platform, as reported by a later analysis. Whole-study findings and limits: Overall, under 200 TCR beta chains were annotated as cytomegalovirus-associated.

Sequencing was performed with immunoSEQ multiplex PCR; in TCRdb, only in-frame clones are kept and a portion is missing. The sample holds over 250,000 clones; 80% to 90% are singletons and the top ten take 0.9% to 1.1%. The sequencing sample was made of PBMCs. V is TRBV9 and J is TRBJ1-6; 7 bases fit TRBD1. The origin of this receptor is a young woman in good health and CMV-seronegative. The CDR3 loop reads CASSSATGTTYNSPLHF. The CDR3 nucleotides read TGTGCCAGCAGCTCCGCGACAGGGACCACCTATAATTCACCCCTCCACTTT.